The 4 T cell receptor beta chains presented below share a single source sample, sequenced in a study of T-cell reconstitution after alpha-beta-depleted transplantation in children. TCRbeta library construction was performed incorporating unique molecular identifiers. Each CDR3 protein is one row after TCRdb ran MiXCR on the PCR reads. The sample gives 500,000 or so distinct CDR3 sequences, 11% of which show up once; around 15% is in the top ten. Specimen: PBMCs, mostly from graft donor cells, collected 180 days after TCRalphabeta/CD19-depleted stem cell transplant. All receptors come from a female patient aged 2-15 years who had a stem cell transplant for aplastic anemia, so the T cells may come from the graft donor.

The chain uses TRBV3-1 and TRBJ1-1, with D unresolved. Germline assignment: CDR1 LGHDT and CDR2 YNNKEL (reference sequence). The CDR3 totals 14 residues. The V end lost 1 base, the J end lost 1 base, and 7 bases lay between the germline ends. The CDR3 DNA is TGTGCCAGCAGCCAAGTAATGGGGAACACTGAAGCTTTCTTT. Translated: CASSQVMGNTEAFF.

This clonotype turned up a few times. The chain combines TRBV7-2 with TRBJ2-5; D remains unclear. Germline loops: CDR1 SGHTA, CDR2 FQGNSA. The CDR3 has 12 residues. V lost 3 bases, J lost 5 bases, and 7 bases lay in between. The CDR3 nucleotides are TGTGCCAGCAGCTTGTTATGGGAGACCCAGTACTTC. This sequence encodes CASSLLWETQYF.

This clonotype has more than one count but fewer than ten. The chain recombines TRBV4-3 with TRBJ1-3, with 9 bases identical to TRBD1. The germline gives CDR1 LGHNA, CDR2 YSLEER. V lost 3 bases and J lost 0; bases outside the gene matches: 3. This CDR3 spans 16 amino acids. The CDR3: CASSQSDRGSGNTIYF. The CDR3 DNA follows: TGCGCCAGCAGCCAGTCGGACAGGGGCTCTGGAAACACCATATATTTT.

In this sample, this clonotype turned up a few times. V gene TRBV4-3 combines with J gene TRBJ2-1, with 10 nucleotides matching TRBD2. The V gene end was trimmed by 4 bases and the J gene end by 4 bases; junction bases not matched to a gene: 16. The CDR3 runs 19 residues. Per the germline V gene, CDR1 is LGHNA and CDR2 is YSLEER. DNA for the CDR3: TGCGCCAGCAGCCGAAGTAAGGCAACTGGAGCGGGAGGGTACAATGAGCAGTTCTTC. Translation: CASSRSKATGAGGYNEQFF.